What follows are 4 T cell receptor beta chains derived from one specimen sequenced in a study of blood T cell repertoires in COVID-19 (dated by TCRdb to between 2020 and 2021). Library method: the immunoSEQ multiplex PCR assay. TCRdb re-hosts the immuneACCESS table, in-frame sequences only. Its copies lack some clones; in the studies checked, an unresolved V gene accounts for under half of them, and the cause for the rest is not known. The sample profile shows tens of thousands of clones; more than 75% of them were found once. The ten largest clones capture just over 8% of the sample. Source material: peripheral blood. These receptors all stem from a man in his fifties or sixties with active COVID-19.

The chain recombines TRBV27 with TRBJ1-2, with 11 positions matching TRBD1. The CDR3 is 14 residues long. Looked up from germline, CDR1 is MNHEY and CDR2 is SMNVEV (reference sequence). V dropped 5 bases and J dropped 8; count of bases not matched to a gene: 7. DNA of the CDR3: TGTGCCAGCAGTCCCCGGACAGGGGGCCAGGGCTACACCTTC. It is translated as CASSPRTGGQGYTF.

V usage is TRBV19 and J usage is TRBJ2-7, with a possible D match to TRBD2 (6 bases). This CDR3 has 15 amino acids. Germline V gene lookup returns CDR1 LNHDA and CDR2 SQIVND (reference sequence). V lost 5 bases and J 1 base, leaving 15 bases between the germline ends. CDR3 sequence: CASSRPGGESYEQYF. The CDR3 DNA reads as TGTGCCAGTAGTCGCCCTGGCGGGGAATCCTACGAGCAGTACTTC.

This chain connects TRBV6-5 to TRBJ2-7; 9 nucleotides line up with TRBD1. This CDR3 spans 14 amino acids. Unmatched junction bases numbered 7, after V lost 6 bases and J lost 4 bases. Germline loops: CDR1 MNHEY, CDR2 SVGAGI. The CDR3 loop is CASRLGTGTYEQYF. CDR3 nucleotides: TGTGCCAGCAGACTAGGGACAGGGACTTACGAGCAGTACTTC.

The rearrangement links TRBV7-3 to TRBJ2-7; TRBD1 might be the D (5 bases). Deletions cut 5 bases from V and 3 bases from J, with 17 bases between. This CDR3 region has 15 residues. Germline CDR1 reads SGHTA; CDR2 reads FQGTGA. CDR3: CASSVTGHAFYEQYF. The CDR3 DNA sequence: TGTGCCAGCAGCGTTACAGGTCATGCCTTCTACGAGCAGTACTTC.